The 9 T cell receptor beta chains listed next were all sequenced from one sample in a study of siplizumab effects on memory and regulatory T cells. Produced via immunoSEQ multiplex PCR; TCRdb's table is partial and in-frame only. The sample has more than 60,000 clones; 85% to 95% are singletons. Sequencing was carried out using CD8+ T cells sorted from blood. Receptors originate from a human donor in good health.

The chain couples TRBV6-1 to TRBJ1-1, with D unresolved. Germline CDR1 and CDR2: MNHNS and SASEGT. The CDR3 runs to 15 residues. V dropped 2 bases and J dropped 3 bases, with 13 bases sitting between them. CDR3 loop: CASSEWGNTDTEAFF. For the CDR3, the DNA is TGTGCCAGCAGTGAATGGGGTAATACGGACACTGAAGCTTTCTTT.

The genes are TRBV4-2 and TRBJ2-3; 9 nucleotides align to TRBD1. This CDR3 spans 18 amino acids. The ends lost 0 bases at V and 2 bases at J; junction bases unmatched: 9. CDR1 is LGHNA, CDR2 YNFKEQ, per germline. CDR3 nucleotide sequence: TGTGCCAGCAGCCAAGATCTGAAGGGACAGGGAGTCACAGATACGCAGTATTTT. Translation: CASSQDLKGQGVTDTQYF.

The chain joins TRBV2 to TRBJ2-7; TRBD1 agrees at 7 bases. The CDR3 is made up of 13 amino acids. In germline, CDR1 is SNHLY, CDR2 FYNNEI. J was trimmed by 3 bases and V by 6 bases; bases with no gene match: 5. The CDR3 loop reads CASRGTVVYEQYF. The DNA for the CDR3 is TGTGCCAGCAGGGGGACAGTTGTCTACGAGCAGTACTTC.

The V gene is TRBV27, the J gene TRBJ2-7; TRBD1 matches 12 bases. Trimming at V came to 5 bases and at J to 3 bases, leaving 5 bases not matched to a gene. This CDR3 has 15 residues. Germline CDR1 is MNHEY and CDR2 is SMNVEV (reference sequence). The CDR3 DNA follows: TGTGCCAGCAGTCCGGGACAGGGGGCCTTCTACGAGCAGTACTTC. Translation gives CASSPGQGAFYEQYF.

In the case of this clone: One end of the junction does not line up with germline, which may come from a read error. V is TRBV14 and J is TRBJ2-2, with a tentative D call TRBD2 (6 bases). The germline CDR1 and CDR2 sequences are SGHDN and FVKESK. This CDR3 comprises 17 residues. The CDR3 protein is CASSQDGPRGNAGELFF. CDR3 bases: TGTGCCAGCAGCCAAGATGGACCCCGGGGGAACGCCGGGGAGCTGTTTTTT.

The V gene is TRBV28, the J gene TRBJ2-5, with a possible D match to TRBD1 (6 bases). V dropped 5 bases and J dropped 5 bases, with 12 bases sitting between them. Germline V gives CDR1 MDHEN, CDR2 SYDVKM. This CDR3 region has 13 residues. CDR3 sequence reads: CASSIQGYETQYF. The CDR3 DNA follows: TGTGCCAGCAGTATACAGGGTTATGAGACCCAGTACTTC.

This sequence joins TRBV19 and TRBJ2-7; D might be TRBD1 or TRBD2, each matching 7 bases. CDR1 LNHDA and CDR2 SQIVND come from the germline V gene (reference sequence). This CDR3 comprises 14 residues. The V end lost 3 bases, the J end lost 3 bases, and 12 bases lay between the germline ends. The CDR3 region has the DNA TGTGCCAGTAGTATCGCAGGGGGGGACTACGAGCAGTACTTC. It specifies CASSIAGGDYEQYF.

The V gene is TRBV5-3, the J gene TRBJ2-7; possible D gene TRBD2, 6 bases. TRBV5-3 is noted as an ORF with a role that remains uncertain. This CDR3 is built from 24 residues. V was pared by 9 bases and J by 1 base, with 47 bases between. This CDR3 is CAKRFLGTRPGTRVRGVISYEQYF. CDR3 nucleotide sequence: TGTGCCAAACGCTTCCTCGGGACCCGACCTGGGACTCGAGTCCGAGGGGTGATTTCCTACGAGCAGTACTTC.

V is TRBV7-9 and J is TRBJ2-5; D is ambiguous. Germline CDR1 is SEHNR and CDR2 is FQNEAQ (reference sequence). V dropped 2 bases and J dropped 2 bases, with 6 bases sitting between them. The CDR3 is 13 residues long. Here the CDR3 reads CASSLLWQETQYF. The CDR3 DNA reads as TGTGCCAGCAGCTTACTTTGGCAAGAGACCCAGTACTTC.